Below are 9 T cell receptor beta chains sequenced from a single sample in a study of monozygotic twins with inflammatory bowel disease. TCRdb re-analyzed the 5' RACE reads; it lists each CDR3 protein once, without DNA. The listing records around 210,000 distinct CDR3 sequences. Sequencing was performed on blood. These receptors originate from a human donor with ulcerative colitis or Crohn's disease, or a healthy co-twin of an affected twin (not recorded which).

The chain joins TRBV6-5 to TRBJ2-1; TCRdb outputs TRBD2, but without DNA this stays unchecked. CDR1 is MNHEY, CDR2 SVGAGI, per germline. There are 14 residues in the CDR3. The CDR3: CASSYLTSGAKQFF.

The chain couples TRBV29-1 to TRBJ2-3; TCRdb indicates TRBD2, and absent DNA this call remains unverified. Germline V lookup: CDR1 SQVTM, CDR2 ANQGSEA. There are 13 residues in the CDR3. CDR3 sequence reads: CTVLSGSTDTQYF.

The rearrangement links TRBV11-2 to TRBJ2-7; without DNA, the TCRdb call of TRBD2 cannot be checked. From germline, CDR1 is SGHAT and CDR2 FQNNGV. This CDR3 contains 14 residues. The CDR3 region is CASSLGGSGYEQYF.

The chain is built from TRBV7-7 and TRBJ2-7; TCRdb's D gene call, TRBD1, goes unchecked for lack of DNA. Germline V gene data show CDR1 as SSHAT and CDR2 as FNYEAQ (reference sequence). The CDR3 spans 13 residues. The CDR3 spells CASSPGTGGEQYF.

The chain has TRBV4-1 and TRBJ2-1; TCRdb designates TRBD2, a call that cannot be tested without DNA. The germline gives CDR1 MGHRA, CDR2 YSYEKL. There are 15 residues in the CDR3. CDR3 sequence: CASSHASGGNGEQFF.

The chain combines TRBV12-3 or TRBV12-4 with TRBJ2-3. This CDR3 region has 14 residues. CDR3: CASSLGTSSDTQYF.

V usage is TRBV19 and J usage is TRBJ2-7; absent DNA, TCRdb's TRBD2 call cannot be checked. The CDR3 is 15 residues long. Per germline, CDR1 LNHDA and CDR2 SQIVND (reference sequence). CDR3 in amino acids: CASSILAGGNYEQYF.

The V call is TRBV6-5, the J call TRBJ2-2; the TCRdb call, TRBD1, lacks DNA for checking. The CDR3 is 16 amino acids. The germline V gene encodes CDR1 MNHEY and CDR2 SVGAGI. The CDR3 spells CASSYQGPRGPGELFF.

The CDR3: CASSGRADTQYF. J is TRBJ2-3 and V is TRBV5-4; TCRdb's D gene call, TRBD2, goes unchecked for lack of DNA. The CDR3 totals 12 residues. Germline CDR1 and CDR2: SGHNT and YYREEE (reference sequence).